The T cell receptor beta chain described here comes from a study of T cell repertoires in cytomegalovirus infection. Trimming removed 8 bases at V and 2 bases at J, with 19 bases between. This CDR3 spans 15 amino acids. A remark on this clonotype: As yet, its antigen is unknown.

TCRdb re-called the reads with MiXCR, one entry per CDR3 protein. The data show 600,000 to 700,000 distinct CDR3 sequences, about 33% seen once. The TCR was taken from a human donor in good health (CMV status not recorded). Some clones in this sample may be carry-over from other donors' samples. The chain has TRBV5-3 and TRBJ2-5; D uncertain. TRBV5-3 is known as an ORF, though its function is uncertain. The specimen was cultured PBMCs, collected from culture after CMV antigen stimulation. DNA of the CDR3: TGTGCCAGCAGCCCAACGTCCCGAAGGCAAGAGACCCAGTACTTC. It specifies CASSPTSRRQETQYF.